This TCR beta chain was obtained from a study of identical twins. In its sample, this clonotype was seen a few times. Its antigen is not known. V gave up 5 bases and J gave up 4 bases, with 35 bases separating them. Germline lookup yields CDR1 SGHVS and CDR2 FQNEAQ. The CDR3 loop spans 21 amino acids. Study-wide points: A cross-sectional statistical analysis, not follow-up of the same donors, supported the conclusions. Models predicted too little out-of-frame TCR alpha sharing in monozygotic twins.

TCRdb analysed the 5' RACE reads with MiXCR anew, one entry per CDR3 protein. The sample carries 1.5 million to 2 million distinct CDR3 sequences, more than 30% recorded once. The rearrangement links TRBV7-8 to TRBJ1-2, with TRBD1 as a possible D gene (5 bases). Sequenced material: cord blood. The TCR comes from a newborn girl in good health. CDR3 residues: CASSRPMGKPGRDLEAYGYTF. The CDR3 DNA is TGTGCCAGCAGCCGACCAATGGGGAAACCGGGACGGGACCTTGAGGCCTATGGCTACACCTTC.